These 31 T cell receptor beta chains were sequenced from one sample in a study of response to subunit inactivated influenza vaccine. TCRdb independently ran MiXCR on the RT-PCR reads; one entry per CDR3 protein. The sample carries about 500,000 distinct CDR3 sequences, 16% recorded once. The source material was CD4+ T cells sorted from PBMCs, sampled roughly 24 months after vaccination. These receptors all stem from a man between 45 and 75 years old who received an inactivated influenza vaccine.

This clonotype was counted only a few times. This chain uses TRBV7-2 with TRBJ2-5, with 8 bases matching TRBD2. Unmatched junction bases numbered 5, after V lost 6 bases and J lost 5 bases. The germline V gene has CDR1 SGHTA and CDR2 FQGNSA. The CDR3 loop spans 13 amino acids. The CDR3 sequence is CASRRTSQETQYF. The CDR3 region has the DNA TGTGCCAGCAGACGGACTAGCCAGGAGACCCAGTACTTC.

The J gene is TRBJ2-3, the V gene TRBV12-3 or TRBV12-4; no clear D. This CDR3 has 12 residues. V was cut by 8 bases and J by 4 bases, with 10 bases left in between. The CDR3 here is CASGLQPDTQYF. The CDR3 DNA reads TGTGCCAGCGGCCTACAGCCAGATACGCAGTATTTT.

The chain joins TRBV4-2 to TRBJ2-3, with 8 bases that match TRBD2. From germline, CDR1 is LGHNA and CDR2 YNFKEQ. Losses at the gene ends were 1 base for V and 6 bases for J; bases not matched to a gene: 6. The CDR3 covers 15 residues. The CDR3 nucleotides are TGTGCCAGCAGCCAAGGGACTAGCAACGGGGATACGCAGTATTTT. Translating gives CASSQGTSNGDTQYF.

This clonotype was counted only a few times. The chain carries TRBV6-1 and TRBJ1-5; D remains unclear. The CDR3 runs to 20 residues. V gave up 5 bases and J gave up 3 bases, with 29 bases separating them. In germline, CDR1 is MNHNS, CDR2 SASEGT. The CDR3 loop reads CASSKRVPNSAGILNQPQHF. The CDR3 nucleotides read TGTGCCAGCAGTAAAAGGGTGCCTAACTCAGCCGGGATCCTCAATCAGCCCCAGCATTTT.

This clonotype turned up a few times. The V gene is TRBV11-2, the J gene TRBJ1-6; no clear D gene. CDR3 length: 14 residues. CDR1 SGHAT and CDR2 FQNNGV come from the germline V gene. The V and J ends lost 1 base and 7 bases respectively, with 8 bases between them. The DNA for the CDR3 is TGTGCCAGCAGCTTAGCCAGGACCAATTCACCCCTCCACTTT. Protein: CASSLARTNSPLHF.

This clonotype was detected ten times or more. The gene calls are TRBV5-1 and TRBJ1-1, with 9 positions matching TRBD1. Germline assignment: CDR1 SGHRS and CDR2 YFSETQ. This CDR3 comprises 15 residues. Trimming removed 3 bases from V and 5 bases from J; junction bases left unmatched: 8. This CDR3 is CASSYSLTGGTEAFF. CDR3 nucleotide sequence: TGCGCCAGCAGCTATAGTTTGACAGGGGGAACTGAAGCTTTCTTT.

This clonotype has ten or more counts. CDR3 in DNA: TGTGCCAGCAGTTCCCCCTCTTACTTGGCTACGCAGTATTTT. Amino acids: CASSSPSYLATQYF. The chain employs TRBV6-5 and TRBJ2-3; D not resolved. Germline-derived CDR1 and CDR2 are MNHEY and SVGAGI. CDR3 length equals 14 residues. The V end was cut by 4 bases, the J end by 8 bases, with 16 bases between.

This clonotype is a singleton in its sample. The CDR3 spells CAWSAPGTVYGYTF. The CDR3 nucleotides are TGTGCCTGGAGTGCGCCCGGGACAGTCTATGGCTACACCTTC. The chain recombines TRBV30 with TRBJ1-2; 7 bases line up with TRBD1. The V gene's germline CDR1 is GTSNPN and CDR2 SVGIG (reference sequence). Losses at the gene ends were 1 base for V and 4 bases for J; bases not matched to a gene: 6. There are 14 residues in the CDR3.

The J gene is TRBJ2-7, the V gene TRBV20-1; D not certain. CDR3 length equals 13 residues. Per germline, CDR1 DFQATT and CDR2 SNEGSKA (reference sequence). V was cut by 0 bases and J by 2 bases, with 8 bases left in between. The CDR3 loop reads CSAREHPTYEQYF. The CDR3 coding sequence is TGCAGTGCTAGAGAACACCCCACCTACGAGCAGTACTTC.

This clonotype was observed a handful of times. The chain has TRBV28 and TRBJ2-4, with TRBD1 matching over 10 bases. This CDR3 is 13 amino acids long. Germline V gives CDR1 MDHEN, CDR2 SYDVKM. The J segment lost 8 bases and the V segment lost 6 bases, leaving 4 bases of the junction unmatched. The CDR3 loop reads CASRGQGRDIQYF. The CDR3 bases are TGTGCCAGCAGGGGACAGGGGAGAGACATTCAGTACTTC.

The chain links TRBV20-1 to TRBJ1-3; D uncertain. CDR3 length: 13 residues. With 1 base removed from V and 0 bases from J, the gap between germline ends came to 4 bases. CDR1 is DFQATT, CDR2 SNEGSKA, per germline (reference sequence). CDR3 sequence: CSARASSGNTIYF. The CDR3 coding sequence is TGCAGTGCTAGAGCGAGCTCTGGAAACACCATATATTTT.

V gene TRBV27 combines with J gene TRBJ2-7; possibly TRBD1 for D (6 bases). Trimming took 0 bases from V and 1 from J, leaving 10 bases between them. This CDR3 has 15 residues. In germline, CDR1 is MNHEY, CDR2 SMNVEV (reference sequence). CDR3 region: CASSLSRGLSYEQYF. CDR3 DNA: TGTGCCAGCAGTTTATCCAGGGGTTTGTCCTACGAGCAGTACTTC.

The J gene is TRBJ2-1, the V gene TRBV20-1, with TRBD2 matching over 10 bases. The CDR3 spans 15 residues. The V segment lost 6 bases and the J segment 4 bases; nucleotides outside the gene matches: 9. Germline V gene lookup returns CDR1 DFQATT and CDR2 SNEGSKA (reference sequence). Here the CDR3 DNA reads TGCAGTGCACCTAAGAGCGGGAGGGGTTACAATGAGCAGTTCTTC. Translated: CSAPKSGRGYNEQFF.

This clonotype came up a few times. The chain employs TRBV4-2 and TRBJ2-5; a weak D match, TRBD2 (6 bases). Trimming removed 0 bases at V and 3 bases at J, with 11 bases between. Germline-derived CDR1 and CDR2 are LGHNA and YNFKEQ. The CDR3 runs 15 residues. CDR3 in amino acids: CASSQELALKETQYF. Here the CDR3 DNA reads TGTGCCAGCAGCCAAGAGCTAGCGCTTAAAGAGACCCAGTACTTC.

The genes are TRBV12-3 or TRBV12-4 and TRBJ2-1; tentative D call: TRBD1 (5 bases). V dropped 6 bases and J dropped 16 bases, with 31 bases sitting between them. The CDR3 has 16 residues. CDR3 amino acids: CASSIKTSAKTEACFF. CDR3 coding DNA: TGTGCCAGCAGCATAAAAACTTCAGCGAAGACAGAAGCATGTTTCTTC.

The chain combines TRBV12-3 or TRBV12-4 with TRBJ2-2; 9 nucleotides align to TRBD1. This CDR3 region has 17 residues. The V gene end was trimmed by 7 bases and the J gene end by 9 bases; junction bases not matched to a gene: 18. Written as DNA, the CDR3 is TGTGCCAGCACCCAACCTACACCGGGACAGGGCCGCCGGGAGCTGTTTTTT. Translating gives CASTQPTPGQGRRELFF.

This chain links TRBV20-1 with TRBJ2-3; perhaps D is TRBD1 or TRBD2 (6 bases each). V was cut by 2 bases and J by 9 bases, with 9 bases left in between. CDR3 length: 11 amino acids. Germline V CDR1 and CDR2: DFQATT, SNEGSKA (reference sequence). The chain's CDR3 is CSARLGGTQYF. The CDR3, as DNA: TGCAGTGCTAGACTAGGGGGGACGCAGTATTTT.

The CDR3 region has the DNA TGCAGTGCTCGATCGGGACTAGCGGAAAACAATGAGCAGTTCTTC. It translates to CSARSGLAENNEQFF. The chain has TRBV20-1 and TRBJ2-1; 11 bases fit TRBD2. Looked up from germline, CDR1 is DFQATT and CDR2 is SNEGSKA (reference sequence). The CDR3 contains 15 residues. Trimming took 5 bases from V and 5 from J; bases not matched to a gene: 8.

This clonotype was counted a few times. The CDR3: CASTNAGIRPDTQYF. CDR3 coding DNA: TGTGCCAGCACCAACGCCGGGATCCGACCAGATACGCAGTATTTT. The gene calls are TRBV6-2 or TRBV6-3 and TRBJ2-3; tentative D call: TRBD2 (5 bases). The V gene lost 7 bases and the J gene lost 4 bases, with 18 bases spanning the gap. The CDR3 length is 15 residues. Germline lookup yields CDR1 MNHEY and CDR2 SVGEGT.

This clonotype was observed a few times. This rearrangement joins TRBV11-2 to TRBJ2-7, with D perhaps assigned TRBD1 or TRBD2 (6 bases each). The CDR3 runs 15 residues. V gave up 7 bases and J gave up 0 bases, with 16 bases separating them. Germline V gene data show CDR1 as SGHAT and CDR2 as FQNNGV. This CDR3 reads CASKTAGGNSYEQYF. The DNA of the CDR3 is TGTGCCAGCAAAACGGCCGGGGGCAACTCCTACGAGCAGTACTTC. Full variable domain (outside the CDR3, taken from reference TRBV11-2 and TRBJ2-7): EAGVAQSPRYKIIEKRQSVAFWCNPISGHATLYWYQQILGQGPKLLIQFQNNGVVDDSQLPKDRFSAERLKGVDSTLKIQPAKLEDSAVYLCASKTAGGNSYEQYFGPGTRLTVT.

This rearrangement joins TRBV9 to TRBJ2-5; D ambiguous. Trimming removed 2 bases from V and 0 bases from J, with 5 bases in between. CDR3 length equals 13 residues. Looked up from germline, CDR1 is SGDLS and CDR2 is YYNGEE. The CDR3 here is CASSVSYQETQYF. DNA for the CDR3: TGTGCCAGCAGCGTCTCATACCAAGAGACCCAGTACTTC.

This clonotype showed up just a few times. The chain links TRBV29-1 to TRBJ2-3, with TRBD1 identical over 11 bases. CDR1 is SQVTM, CDR2 ANQGSEA, per germline. The CDR3 has 16 residues. J was trimmed by 5 bases and V by 2 bases; bases with no gene match: 9. The CDR3 reads CSVEPLDRGRLDTQYF. CDR3 nucleotides: TGCAGCGTTGAACCCCTGGACAGGGGGCGGTTAGATACGCAGTATTTT.

V usage is TRBV5-1 and J usage is TRBJ2-5, with D possibly being TRBD1 (5 bases). This CDR3 comprises 15 residues. Germline V gene data show CDR1 as SGHRS and CDR2 as YFSETQ. V lost 6 bases and J lost 1, with 16 bases in between. The CDR3 nucleotides are TGCGCCAGCACCGTACATGCAGGGCCCCAAGAGACCCAGTACTTC. Its protein product is CASTVHAGPQETQYF.

This clonotype was observed a few times. The rearrangement links TRBV20-1 to TRBJ1-2, with TRBD1 matching 8 bases. This CDR3 has 14 amino acids. CDR1 is DFQATT, CDR2 SNEGSKA, per germline (reference sequence). Germline trimming cut 6 bases from V and 0 bases from J; bases unmatched to any gene: 6. The CDR3 region is CSARDRQANYGYTF. The CDR3 DNA sequence: TGCAGTGCGAGGGACAGGCAAGCTAACTATGGCTACACCTTC.

The chain couples TRBV7-2 to TRBJ2-1; D ambiguous. Germline loops: CDR1 SGHTA, CDR2 FQGNSA. The V end lost 5 bases, the J end lost 0 bases, and 8 bases lay between the germline ends. The CDR3 is 14 residues long. CDR3 sequence reads: CASSPTFSYNEQFF. In nucleotides, the CDR3 is TGTGCCAGCAGCCCAACCTTCTCCTACAATGAGCAGTTCTTC. Together with reference TRBV7-2 and TRBJ2-1, the CDR3 gives the full variable domain: GAGVSQSPSNKVTEKGKDVELRCDPISGHTALYWYRQSLGQGLEFLIYFQGNSAPDKSGLPSDRFSAERTGGSVSTLTIQRTQQEDSAVYLCASSPTFSYNEQFFGPGTRLTVL.

This clonotype was observed a few times. This sequence joins TRBV3-1 and TRBJ2-3, with D perhaps assigned TRBD1 or TRBD2 (6 bases each). The length of the CDR3 is 14 residues. Per the germline V gene, CDR1 is LGHDT and CDR2 is YNNKEL (reference sequence). The V and J ends lost 0 bases and 10 bases respectively, with 14 bases between them. CDR3 sequence reads: CASSQDQGGRAQYF. The CDR3 coding sequence is TGTGCCAGCAGCCAAGATCAAGGGGGGCGCGCGCAGTATTTT.

The chain combines TRBV6-2 or TRBV6-3 with TRBJ2-2; 11 bases agree with TRBD1. The CDR3 is 16 residues long. Germline CDR1 reads MNHEY; CDR2 reads SVGEGT. Trimming took 5 bases from V and 6 from J; bases not matched to a gene: 8. The CDR3 nucleotides are TGTGCCAGCAGTAGCATCCGGGACAGGGGGTCCGGGGAGCTGTTTTTT. Translating it yields CASSSIRDRGSGELFF.

The chain is built from TRBV11-2 and TRBJ1-2, with D unresolved. V was shortened by 5 bases and J by 4 bases, with 14 bases between the two germline ends. The CDR3 loop spans 14 amino acids. Germline lookup yields CDR1 SGHAT and CDR2 FQNNGV. CDR3 DNA: TGTGCCAGCAGCCCACAGACTCTCTCCTATGGCTACACCTTC. Encoded protein: CASSPQTLSYGYTF.

The chain joins TRBV20-1 to TRBJ2-1, with 8 bases that match TRBD2. V trimming: 6 bases; J trimming: 0 bases; junction bases outside the gene matches: 16. The CDR3 consists of 18 residues. The germline V gene encodes CDR1 DFQATT and CDR2 SNEGSKA (reference sequence). The CDR3 DNA is TGCAGTGCAACAGCCCGGGGGGTAGCGGGAAGCTCCTACAATGAGCAGTTCTTC. Translated: CSATARGVAGSSYNEQFF.

The CDR3 protein is CASNNSGRGETQYF. CDR3 in DNA: TGTGCCAGCAACAATAGCGGGAGAGGAGAGACCCAGTACTTC. The J gene is TRBJ2-5, the V gene TRBV7-2; 9 nucleotides agree with TRBD2. Germline-derived CDR1 and CDR2 are SGHTA and FQGNSA. Trimming cost V 7 bases and J 4 bases; bases outside gene matches: 7. The CDR3 length is 14 residues.

This clonotype appeared a few times. The V gene is TRBV29-1, the J gene TRBJ2-1, with D hard to call. Trimming left V 3 bases short and J 8 bases short, with 11 bases between. CDR1 and CDR2 from the germline V gene are SQVTM and ANQGSEA. This CDR3 comprises 12 residues. In DNA form, the CDR3 reads TGCAGCGTTGACGTCGTTGGGGATGAGCAGTTCTTC. This encodes CSVDVVGDEQFF.